This T cell receptor beta chain is from a study of CD8+ T cells in alopecia areata. V was clipped by 6 bases and J by 8 bases, with 11 bases between them. Germline CDR1 SGHRS, CDR2 YFSETQ. The CDR3 totals 11 residues. Reverse transcription of extracted RNA yielded cDNA, which provided the sequencing template. Libraries were prepared by immunoSEQ multiplex PCR; TCRdb keeps only in-frame clonotypes and omits some of them. The sample lists 65,000 to 95,000 clones; roughly half were seen once. The clonotype comes from a human donor with alopecia areata. The chain uses TRBV5-1 and TRBJ1-2, with a possible D match to TRBD1 (5 bases). Material for sequencing was NKG2D-high CD8+ T cells sorted from blood. The CDR3: CASTLGHGYTF. The CDR3 DNA sequence: TGCGCCAGCACGTTGGGGCACGGCTACACCTTC.